This TCR beta chain was captured in a study of OX40 agonist ivuxolimab in advanced cancers. Whole-study results and caveats: Among T cells, CD8+ cells averaged more expanded clones than CD4+ cells.

As regards this clone: The antigen remains undetermined.

Patients were ruled out by autoimmune disease history or systemic immunosuppression. The table came from immunoSEQ multiplex PCR; TCRdb's copy has only in-frame clones and leaves some out. The data hold fewer than 85,000 clones, with 85% observed a single time. The TCR was taken from an adult with an advanced solid tumor such as melanoma, head and neck, liver or kidney cancer. Sample: CD4+ or CD8+ T cells sorted from blood, taken in a trial of the OX40 agonist ivuxolimab.

CDR3 DNA sequence: TGTGCCAGCAGTTACTCGATGCGGGTTGCCACCGGGGAGCTGTTTTTT. Amino acids: CASSYSMRVATGELFF. This chain uses TRBV6-5 with TRBJ2-2, with D possibly matching TRBD2 (5 bases). V lost 0 bases, J lost 4 bases, and 12 bases lay in between. The CDR3 has 16 residues. Germline CDR1 MNHEY, CDR2 SVGAGI.